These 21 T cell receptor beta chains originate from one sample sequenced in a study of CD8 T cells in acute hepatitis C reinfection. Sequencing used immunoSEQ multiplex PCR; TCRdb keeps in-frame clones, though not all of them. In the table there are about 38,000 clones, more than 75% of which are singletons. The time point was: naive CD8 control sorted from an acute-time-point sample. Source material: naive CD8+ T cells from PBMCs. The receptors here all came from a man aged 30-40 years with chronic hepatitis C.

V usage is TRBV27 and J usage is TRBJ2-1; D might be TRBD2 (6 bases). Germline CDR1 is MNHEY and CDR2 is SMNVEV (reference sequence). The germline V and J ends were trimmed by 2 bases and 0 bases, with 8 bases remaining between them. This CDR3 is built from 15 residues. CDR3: CASSLGGISYNEQFF. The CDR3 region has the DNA TGTGCCAGCAGTTTAGGGGGGATCTCCTACAATGAGCAGTTCTTC.

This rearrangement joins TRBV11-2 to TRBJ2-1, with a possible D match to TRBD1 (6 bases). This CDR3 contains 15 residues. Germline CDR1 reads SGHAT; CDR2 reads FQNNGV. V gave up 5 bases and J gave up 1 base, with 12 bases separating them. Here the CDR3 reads CASSATGSSYNEQFF. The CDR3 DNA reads TGTGCCAGCAGCGCAACAGGGAGTTCCTACAATGAGCAGTTCTTC.

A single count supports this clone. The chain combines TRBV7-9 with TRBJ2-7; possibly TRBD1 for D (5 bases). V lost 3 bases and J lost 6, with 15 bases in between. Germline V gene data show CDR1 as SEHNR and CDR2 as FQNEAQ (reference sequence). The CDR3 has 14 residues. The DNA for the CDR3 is TGTGCCAGCAGCTTCTCACTTAGACAGTTCGAGCAGTACTTC. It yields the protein CASSFSLRQFEQYF.

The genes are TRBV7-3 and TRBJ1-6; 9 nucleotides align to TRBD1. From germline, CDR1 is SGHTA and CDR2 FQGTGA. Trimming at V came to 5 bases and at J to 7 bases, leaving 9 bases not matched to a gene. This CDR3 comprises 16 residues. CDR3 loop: CASSLIGQGTNSPLHF. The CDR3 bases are TGTGCCAGCAGCCTCATAGGACAGGGGACCAATTCACCCCTCCACTTT.

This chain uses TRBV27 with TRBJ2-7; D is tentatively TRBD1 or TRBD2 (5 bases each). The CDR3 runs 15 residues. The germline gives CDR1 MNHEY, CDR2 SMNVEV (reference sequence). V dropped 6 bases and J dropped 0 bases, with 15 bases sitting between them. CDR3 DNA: TGTGCCAGCAGCGGGACGGGCTCTAGCTCCTACGAGCAGTACTTC. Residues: CASSGTGSSSYEQYF.

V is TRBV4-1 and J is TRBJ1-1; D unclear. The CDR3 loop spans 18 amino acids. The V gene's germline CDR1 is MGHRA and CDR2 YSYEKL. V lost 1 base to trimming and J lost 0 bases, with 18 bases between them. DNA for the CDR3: TGCGCCAGCAGCCAAGTCGCCCCAGTCGGACGGATGAACACTGAAGCTTTCTTT. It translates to CASSQVAPVGRMNTEAFF.

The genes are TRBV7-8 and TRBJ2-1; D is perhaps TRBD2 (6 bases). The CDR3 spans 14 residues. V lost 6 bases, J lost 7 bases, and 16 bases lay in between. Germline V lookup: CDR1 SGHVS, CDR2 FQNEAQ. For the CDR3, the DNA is TGTGCCAGCAGGAGCGGGCCCCTGGGGAATGAGCAGTTCTTC. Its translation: CASRSGPLGNEQFF. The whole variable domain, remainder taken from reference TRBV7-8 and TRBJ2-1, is GAGVSQSPRYKVAKRGQDVALRCDPISGHVSLFWYQQALGQGPEFLTYFQNEAQLDKSGLPSDRFFAERPEGSVSTLKIQRTQQEDSAVYLCASRSGPLGNEQFFGPGTRLTVL.

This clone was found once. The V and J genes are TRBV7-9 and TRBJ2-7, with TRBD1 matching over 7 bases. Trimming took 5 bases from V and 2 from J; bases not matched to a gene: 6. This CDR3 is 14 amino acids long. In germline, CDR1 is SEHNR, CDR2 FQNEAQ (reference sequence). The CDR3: CASSPDRVAYEQYF. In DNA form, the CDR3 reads TGTGCCAGCAGCCCCGACAGGGTGGCCTACGAGCAGTACTTC.

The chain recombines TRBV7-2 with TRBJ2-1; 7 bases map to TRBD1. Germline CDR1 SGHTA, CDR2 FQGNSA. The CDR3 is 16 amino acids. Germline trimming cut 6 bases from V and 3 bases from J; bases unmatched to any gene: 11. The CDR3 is CASRPPTGPYYNEQFF. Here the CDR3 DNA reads TGTGCCAGCAGACCACCGACAGGGCCCTACTACAATGAGCAGTTCTTC. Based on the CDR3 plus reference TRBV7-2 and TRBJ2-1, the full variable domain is GAGVSQSPSNKVTEKGKDVELRCDPISGHTALYWYRQSLGQGLEFLIYFQGNSAPDKSGLPSDRFSAERTGGSVSTLTIQRTQQEDSAVYLCASRPPTGPYYNEQFFGPGTRLTVL.

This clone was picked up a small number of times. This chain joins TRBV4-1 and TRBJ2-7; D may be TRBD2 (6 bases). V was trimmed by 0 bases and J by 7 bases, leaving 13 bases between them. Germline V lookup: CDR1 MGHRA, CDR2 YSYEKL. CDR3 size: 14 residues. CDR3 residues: CASSQDMLAREQYF. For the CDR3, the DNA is TGCGCCAGCAGCCAAGATATGCTAGCGAGGGAGCAGTACTTC.

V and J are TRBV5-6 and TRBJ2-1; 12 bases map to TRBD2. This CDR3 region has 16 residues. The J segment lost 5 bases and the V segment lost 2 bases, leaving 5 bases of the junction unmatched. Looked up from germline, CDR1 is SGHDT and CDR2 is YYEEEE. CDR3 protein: CASSFRTSGDNNEQFF. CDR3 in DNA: TGTGCCAGCAGCTTTCGGACTAGCGGGGATAACAATGAGCAGTTCTTC.

The DNA for the CDR3 is TGTGCCAGCAGCCAGAGGGGGAGCTCTGGAAACACCATATATTTT. It specifies CASSQRGSSGNTIYF. This sequence joins TRBV27 and TRBJ1-3; D is possibly TRBD1 (6 bases). The CDR3 consists of 15 residues. The germline V gene has CDR1 MNHEY and CDR2 SMNVEV (reference sequence). Trimming took off 6 bases at V and 0 bases at J, with 12 bases between the two ends.

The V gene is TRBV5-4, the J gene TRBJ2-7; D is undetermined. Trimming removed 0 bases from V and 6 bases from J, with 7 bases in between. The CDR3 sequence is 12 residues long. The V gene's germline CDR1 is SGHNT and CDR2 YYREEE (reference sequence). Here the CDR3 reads CASSLGSVEQYF. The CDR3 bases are TGTGCCAGCAGCTTGGGATCCGTCGAGCAGTACTTC.

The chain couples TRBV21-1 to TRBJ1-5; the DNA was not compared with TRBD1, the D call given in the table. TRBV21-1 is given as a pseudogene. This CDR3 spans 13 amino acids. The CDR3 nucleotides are TGTGCCAGGACAGGGACGGTTAGTCAGCCCCAGCATTTT. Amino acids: CARTGTVSQPQHF.

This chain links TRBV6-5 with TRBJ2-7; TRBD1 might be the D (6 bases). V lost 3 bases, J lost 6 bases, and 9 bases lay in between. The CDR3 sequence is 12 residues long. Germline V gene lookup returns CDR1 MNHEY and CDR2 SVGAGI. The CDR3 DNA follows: TGTGCCAGCAGTTATCCAGGGGTCGAGCAGTACTTC. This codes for CASSYPGVEQYF.

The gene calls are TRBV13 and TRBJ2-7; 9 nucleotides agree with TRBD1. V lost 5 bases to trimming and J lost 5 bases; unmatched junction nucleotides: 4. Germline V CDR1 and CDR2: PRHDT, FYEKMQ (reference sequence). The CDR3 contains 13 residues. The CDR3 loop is CASSPRTGDEQYF. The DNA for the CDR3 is TGTGCCAGCAGCCCCCGGACAGGGGACGAGCAGTACTTC.

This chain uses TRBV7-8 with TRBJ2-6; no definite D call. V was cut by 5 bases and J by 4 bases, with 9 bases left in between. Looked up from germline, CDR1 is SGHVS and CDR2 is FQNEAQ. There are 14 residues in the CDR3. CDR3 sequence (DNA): TGTGCCAGCAGCACTCGTCTAGGGGCCAACGTCCTGACTTTC. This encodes CASSTRLGANVLTF. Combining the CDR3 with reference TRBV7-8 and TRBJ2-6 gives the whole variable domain GAGVSQSPRYKVAKRGQDVALRCDPISGHVSLFWYQQALGQGPEFLTYFQNEAQLDKSGLPSDRFFAERPEGSVSTLKIQRTQQEDSAVYLCASSTRLGANVLTFGAGSRLTVL.

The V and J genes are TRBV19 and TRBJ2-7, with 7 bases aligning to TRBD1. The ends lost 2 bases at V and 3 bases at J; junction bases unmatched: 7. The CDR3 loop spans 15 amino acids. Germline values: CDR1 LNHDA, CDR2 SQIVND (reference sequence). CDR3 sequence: CASSIPTGELYEQYF. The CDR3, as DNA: TGTGCCAGTAGTATACCCACAGGGGAACTCTACGAGCAGTACTTC.

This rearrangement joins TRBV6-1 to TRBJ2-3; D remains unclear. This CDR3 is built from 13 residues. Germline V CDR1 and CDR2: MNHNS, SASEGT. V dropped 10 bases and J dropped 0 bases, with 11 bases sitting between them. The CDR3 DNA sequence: TGTGCCACCCCGAGTTGGAGCACAGATACGCAGTATTTT. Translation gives CATPSWSTDTQYF.

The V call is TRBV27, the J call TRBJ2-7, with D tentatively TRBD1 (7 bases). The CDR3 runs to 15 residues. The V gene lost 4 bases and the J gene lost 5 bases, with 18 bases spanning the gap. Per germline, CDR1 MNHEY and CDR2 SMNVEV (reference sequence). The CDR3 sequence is CASSSRQGGINEQYF. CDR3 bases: TGTGCCAGCAGTTCCAGACAGGGAGGCATAAACGAGCAGTACTTC.

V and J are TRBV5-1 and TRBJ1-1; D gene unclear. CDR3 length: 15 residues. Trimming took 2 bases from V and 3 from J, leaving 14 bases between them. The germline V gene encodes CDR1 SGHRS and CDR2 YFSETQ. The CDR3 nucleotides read TGCGCCAGCAGCTTCCGTTCCGGAGGTGACACTGAAGCTTTCTTT. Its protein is CASSFRSGGDTEAFF.